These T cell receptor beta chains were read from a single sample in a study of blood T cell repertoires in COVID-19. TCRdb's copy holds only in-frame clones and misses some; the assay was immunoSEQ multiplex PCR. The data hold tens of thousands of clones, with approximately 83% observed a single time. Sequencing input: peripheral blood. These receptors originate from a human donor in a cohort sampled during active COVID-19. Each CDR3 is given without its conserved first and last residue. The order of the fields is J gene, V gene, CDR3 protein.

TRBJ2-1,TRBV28,ASSPPQGEQF
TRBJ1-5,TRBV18,ASSNRDKRINQPQH
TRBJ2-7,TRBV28,ASSYKLGTGRREQY
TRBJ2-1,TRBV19,ASSKGGGMDNEQF
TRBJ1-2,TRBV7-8,ASSLSQGGYGYT
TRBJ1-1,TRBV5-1,ASSFEGAVTEAF
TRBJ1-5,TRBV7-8,ASSLPGWGDQPQH
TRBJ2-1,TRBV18,ASSPTITSGRHEQF
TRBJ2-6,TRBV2,ASKEQGAAGANVLT
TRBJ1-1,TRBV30,AWTEDRGAEAF
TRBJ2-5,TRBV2,ASSIGTSGIKTQY
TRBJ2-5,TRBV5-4,ASSWSAAEETQY
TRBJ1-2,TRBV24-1,ATSDPQDRGDYGYT
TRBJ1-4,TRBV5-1,ASRDTVDEKLF
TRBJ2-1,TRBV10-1,ASSSGSSSYNEQF
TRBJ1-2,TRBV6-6,ASSYGQNYGYT
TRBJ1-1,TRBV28,ASSSDREIEAF
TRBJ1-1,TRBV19,ASSIVTTGRNTEAF
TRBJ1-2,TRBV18,ASSPQNRGQTGYT
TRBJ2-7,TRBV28,ASSSIGTFPSEQY
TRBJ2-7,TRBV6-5,ASGPGTGRHEQY
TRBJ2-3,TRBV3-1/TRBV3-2,ASSQTSLSRDTQY
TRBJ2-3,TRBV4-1,ASSLGTRGSDTQY
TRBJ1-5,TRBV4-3,ASSQEYGSNQPQH
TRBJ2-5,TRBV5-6,ASSHAGTGSETQY
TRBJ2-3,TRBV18,ASSPDRESDTQY
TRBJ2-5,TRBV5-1,ASSDGLAGVQETQY
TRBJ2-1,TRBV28,ASSLSPGKHEQF
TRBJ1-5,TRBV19,ASSIGPHRDGKQPQH
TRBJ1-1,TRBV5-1,ASSLEFADSTEAF
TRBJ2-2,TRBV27,ASSRGTGTTGELF
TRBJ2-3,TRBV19,ASSITGSLTDTQY
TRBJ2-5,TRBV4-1,ASSPPQGPPSETQY
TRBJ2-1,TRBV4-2,ASSDRAGQGVDEQF
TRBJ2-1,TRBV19,ATRLAGSSYNEQF
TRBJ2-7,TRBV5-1,ASSAGLAEMAYEQY
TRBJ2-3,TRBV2,ASSQTESTDTQY
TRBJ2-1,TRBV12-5,ASGFPGLATKSSYNEQF
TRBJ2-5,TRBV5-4,ASSAGQQETQY
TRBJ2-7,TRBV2,ASSTESYEQY
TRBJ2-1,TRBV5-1,ASSLVGGGNDEQF
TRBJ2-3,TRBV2,ASSERLAGEKDTQY
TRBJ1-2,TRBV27,ASSLSNGNYGYT
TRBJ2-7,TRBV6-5,ASSLHRDRGLYEQY
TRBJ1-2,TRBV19,ASSIFQGTSNYGYT